This T cell receptor beta chain was profiled in a study of long-term antiretroviral therapy in people with HIV. Study at large: Earliest sampling preceded the 2015 immediate-ART recommendation by about a decade.

The United States was where all participants with HIV were treated. Version v3.0 of the immunoSEQ assay was performed at survey level. Here immunoSEQ multiplex PCR was the method, and the copy in TCRdb shows in-frame clones only, minus some. The sample yields around 20,000 clones, roughly 91% seen once. Study results and limitations: Within the repertoire, clones expanded before ART were dominant at all time points.

A word on this clone: Its matching antigen is unknown.

The receptor was derived from a man over 45 with HIV. The sample consisted of unsorted PBMCs, taken 3 years after starting antiretroviral therapy.

The CDR3 sequence: CASSQEGELTQYF. In DNA form, the CDR3 reads TGCGCCAGCAGCCAAGAAGGGGAGCTTACGCAGTATTTT. This chain links TRBV4-1 with TRBJ2-3; D is possibly TRBD1 or TRBD2 (5 bases each). This CDR3 is 13 amino acids long. The V end lost 0 bases, the J end lost 8 bases, and 9 bases lay between the germline ends. CDR1 is MGHRA and CDR2 is YSYEKL in the germline V gene.